Each of the 19 T cell receptor beta chains below was sequenced from the same sample in a study of early T cells in non-severe SARS-CoV-2 infection. TCRdb independently ran MiXCR on the 5' RACE reads; one entry per CDR3 protein. This sample yields 70,000 or so distinct CDR3 sequences, of which 10% are seen a single time; 7.6% belongs to the top ten. Sequences were derived from whole blood, sampled at baseline. Source of these receptors: an adult who was a healthcare worker with PCR-confirmed SARS-CoV-2 infection or an uninfected control (not recorded which).

In this sample, this clonotype turned up many times. This chain uses TRBV29-1 with TRBJ2-1; 12 nucleotides line up with TRBD1. Germline assignment: CDR1 SQVTM and CDR2 ANQGSEA. J gave up 0 bases and V 5 bases, and 11 bases lay outside the gene matches. The CDR3 contains 18 residues. The CDR3 spells CSVSKGQGASSSYNEQFF. The DNA for the CDR3 is TGCAGCGTTAGTAAGGGACAGGGGGCATCGAGCTCCTACAATGAGCAGTTCTTC.

Here the CDR3 reads CASSPRRGTEAFF. The CDR3 DNA reads TGTGCCAGCAGCCCCCGCAGAGGGACTGAAGCTTTCTTT. The chain links TRBV7-9 to TRBJ1-1; no clear D. Trimming cost V 5 bases and J 5 bases, with 12 bases left between them. This CDR3 contains 13 residues. Germline-derived CDR1 and CDR2 are SEHNR and FQNEAQ (reference sequence).

This clonotype was detected ten times or more. The chain employs TRBV11-2 and TRBJ2-7; 8 nucleotides align to TRBD2. Germline V gene sequence: CDR1 SGHAT, CDR2 FQNNGV. The CDR3 totals 17 residues. V trimming: 6 bases; J trimming: 3 bases; junction bases outside the gene matches: 16. The CDR3 region is CASSRGPGTSGFYEQYF. CDR3 coding DNA: TGTGCCAGCAGTCGCGGACCTGGGACTAGTGGGTTCTACGAGCAGTACTTC.

A few counts support this clonotype. The chain employs TRBV12-3 or TRBV12-4 and TRBJ2-3, with no clear D. This CDR3 has 17 amino acids. The V end was cut by 2 bases, the J end by 1 base, with 16 bases between. The CDR3 coding sequence is TGTGCCAGCAGTTTATCCGGATCAATAAAGGGCACAGATACGCAGTATTTT. Its protein is CASSLSGSIKGTDTQYF.

The chain joins TRBV3-1 to TRBJ2-7; 7 positions match TRBD2. The germline V gene encodes CDR1 LGHDT and CDR2 YNNKEL (reference sequence). The CDR3 is made up of 16 amino acids. Losses at the gene ends were 2 bases for V and 1 base for J; bases not matched to a gene: 8. The CDR3 coding sequence is TGTGCCAGCAGCCAACAGAGCGGGGCCGGTTCCTACGAGCAGTACTTC. It codes for CASSQQSGAGSYEQYF.

This clonotype showed up just a few times. The chain is built from TRBV20-1 and TRBJ1-1, with TRBD1 matching 9 bases. Germline values: CDR1 DFQATT, CDR2 SNEGSKA (reference sequence). V was pared by 5 bases and J by 3 bases, with 10 bases of the junction left unmatched. This CDR3 is built from 15 residues. CDR3 coding DNA: TGCAGTGCTGCCCCTGGGACAGGGTGGGACACTGAAGCTTTCTTT. Translation gives CSAAPGTGWDTEAFF.

A few counts support this clonotype. CDR3 sequence (DNA): TGTGCCAGCAGTTTATTGGGATTTAGCGGGGCCCCCTACAATGAGCAGTTCTTC. It translates to CASSLLGFSGAPYNEQFF. This chain links TRBV27 with TRBJ2-1; 8 nucleotides match TRBD2. Trimming removed 1 base from V and 2 bases from J; junction bases left unmatched: 10. The germline CDR1 and CDR2 sequences are MNHEY and SMNVEV (reference sequence). The CDR3 length is 18 residues.

The CDR3 DNA sequence: TGCGCCAGCAGCGCAACAGGGGGCACAAAAGAATACGAGCAGTACTTC. This translates into CASSATGGTKEYEQYF. The V call is TRBV5-1, the J call TRBJ2-7; 9 positions match TRBD1. The ends lost 4 bases at V and 4 bases at J; junction bases unmatched: 12. Germline values: CDR1 SGHRS, CDR2 YFSETQ. This CDR3 has 16 amino acids.

This sequence joins TRBV7-9 and TRBJ2-2; no reliable D call. V was clipped by 4 bases and J by 6 bases, with 18 bases between them. The germline V gene encodes CDR1 SEHNR and CDR2 FQNEAQ (reference sequence). The CDR3 contains 16 residues. In DNA form, the CDR3 reads TGTGCCAGCAGCTCTCTGCAGGATTCGCTAGCCGGGGAGCTGTTTTTT. This gives the protein CASSSLQDSLAGELFF.

This clonotype was counted between two and nine times. V and J are TRBV18 and TRBJ1-6; the D gene is possibly TRBD1 (5 bases). This CDR3 spans 13 amino acids. V was shortened by 2 bases and J by 10 bases, with 9 bases between the two germline ends. Germline CDR1 and CDR2: KGHSH and LQKENI. CDR3 region: CASSPGTGSPLHF. The CDR3 region has the DNA TGTGCCAGCTCACCAGGGACTGGATCACCCCTCCACTTT.

This clonotype was found many times. A junction boundary mismatches the germline segment, possibly from a read error. The gene calls are TRBV7-7 and TRBJ2-5, with no clear D. This CDR3 is 15 amino acids long. Germline V gives CDR1 SSHAT, CDR2 FNYEAQ (reference sequence). The CDR3 nucleotides are TGTGCTAGCAGCCTCAACAAACTTGGTGGGGAGACCCAGTACTTC. This sequence encodes CASSLNKLGGETQYF.

The rearrangement links TRBV7-2 to TRBJ1-1; D remains unclear. The V gene lost 6 bases and the J gene lost 10 bases, with 15 bases spanning the gap. This CDR3 is built from 12 residues. Germline V gene data show CDR1 as SGHTA and CDR2 as FQGNSA. The CDR3 sequence: CASSRGRGGAFF. Here the CDR3 DNA reads TGTGCCAGCAGTAGAGGACGAGGTGGAGCTTTCTTT.

In its sample, this clonotype was seen many times. The chain employs TRBV20-1 and TRBJ1-1; unclear D gene. CDR1 and CDR2 (germline): DFQATT, SNEGSKA (reference sequence). This CDR3 region has 11 residues. V lost 5 bases to trimming and J lost 10 bases, with 14 bases between them. The CDR3 loop reads CSARGSGVAFF. The CDR3 DNA follows: TGCAGTGCTCGAGGATCCGGGGTAGCTTTCTTT.

At least ten counts were recorded for this clonotype. The genes are TRBV14 and TRBJ2-6; unclear D gene. CDR3 size: 15 residues. Germline V gene data show CDR1 as SGHDN and CDR2 as FVKESK. V shed 4 bases and J shed 1 base, with 8 bases lying between them. The CDR3 nucleotides read TGTGCCAGCAGCCCTTTGGAATCTGGGGCCAACGTCCTGACTTTC. This gives the protein CASSPLESGANVLTF.

In its sample, this clonotype was seen a few times. The chain has TRBV2 and TRBJ1-6, with no clear D. There are 14 residues in the CDR3. CDR1 is SNHLY and CDR2 is FYNNEI in the germline V gene. Trimming pared 6 bases from V and 9 bases from J, leaving 15 bases between. The CDR3 region is CASSRTLALSPLHF. CDR3 DNA sequence: TGTGCCAGCAGCCGGACCCTTGCTCTTTCACCCCTCCACTTT.

This clonotype showed up many times. The V gene is TRBV15, the J gene TRBJ1-4, with D maybe TRBD1 (5 bases). Germline CDR1 reads LNHNV; CDR2 reads YYDKDF (reference sequence). Trimming left V 0 bases short and J 3 bases short, with 8 bases between. This CDR3 region has 15 residues. CDR3 region: CATSRDQGPNEKLFF. The CDR3, as DNA: TGTGCCACCAGCAGAGATCAGGGTCCTAATGAAAAACTGTTTTTT.

This clonotype was found many times. This chain joins TRBV7-3 and TRBJ2-1; possibly TRBD1 or TRBD2 for D (6 bases each). This CDR3 is built from 12 residues. Trimming left V 5 bases short and J 9 bases short, with 11 bases between. Germline-derived CDR1 and CDR2 are SGHTA and FQGTGA. The DNA for the CDR3 is TGTGCCAGCAGCCTCACGGGGGCTGAGCAGTTCTTC. Translated, it gives CASSLTGAEQFF.

In this sample, this clonotype turned up many times. The chain is built from TRBV12-3 or TRBV12-4 and TRBJ2-1; 9 bases are a match to TRBD2. The trim removed 1 base at V and 0 bases at J, leaving 10 bases unmatched. The CDR3 spans 19 residues. The CDR3 sequence: CASSLDKRGVRSSYNEQFF. CDR3 DNA sequence: TGTGCCAGCAGTTTAGATAAGCGGGGGGTCCGGAGCTCCTACAATGAGCAGTTCTTC.

This clonotype was seen repeatedly, ten times or more. This sequence joins TRBV29-1 and TRBJ1-2; possible D gene TRBD1, 5 bases. From germline, CDR1 is SQVTM and CDR2 ANQGSEA. This CDR3 spans 13 amino acids. V was shortened by 6 bases and J by 7 bases, with 18 bases between the two germline ends. The CDR3: CSVVDSIEGGYTF. The CDR3 bases are TGCAGCGTCGTTGACAGTATCGAGGGTGGCTACACCTTC.